This entry describes one T cell receptor (beta chain). At the DNA level, this CDR3 is encoded by other sequences in the same sample as well. This sample stems from a study of control samples from healthy donors and cancer patients. TCRdb's table, derived via immunoSEQ multiplex PCR, lists solely in-frame clones and lacks some. This table holds about 12,000 clones, 88% found once. Source material: formalin-fixed, paraffin-embedded tissue. The origin of this receptor is a male donor with melanoma.

The CDR3 sequence is CASSLVQGHNEQFF. CDR3 sequence (DNA): TGTGCCAGCAGCTTAGTGCAGGGCCACAATGAGCAGTTCTTC. This chain uses TRBV7-9 with TRBJ2-1; maybe TRBD1 (5 bases). CDR3 length: 14 amino acids. The V and J ends lost 1 base and 5 bases respectively, with 9 bases between them. Germline V gives CDR1 SEHNR, CDR2 FQNEAQ (reference sequence).